This T cell receptor beta chain was sequenced in a study of tumor-infiltrating lymphocytes in primary liver carcinoma. CDR3 length: 15 residues. A word on this clonotype: One junction end does not reproduce the germline sequence, and a read error may be involved.

DNA and RNA were both co-extracted from around 20-30 mg of bulk tissue that had not been sorted. Surgical resection served as treatment for the primary liver carcinoma of these patients. Patients in the cohort were treatment-naive and living with chronic HBV infection. Starting material of around 460 ng total RNA yielded TCR beta cDNA via a constant-region primer. Three rounds of nested multiplex PCR with slightly modified ARM-PCR produced TCR beta libraries. The two initial PCR rounds, roughly 11 cycles each, used TRBV1-TRBV30 forward and C-beta reverse primers. TCRdb reanalysed the multiplex PCR reads using MiXCR and keeps one entry per CDR3 protein. This table has under 50,000 distinct CDR3 sequences, approximately 70% appearing once.

The TCR originated in a man between 40 and 49 years old with primary liver carcinoma and hepatitis B virus infection. This chain joins TRBV12-3 or TRBV12-4 and TRBJ1-6, with 7 positions matching TRBD1. Sequencing used liver tumor tissue from sampling region 5. As for subset: tumor region T5, tumor centre. The CDR3 DNA is TGTGCCAGCAATTCCACGACAGGGCCTAATTCACCCTTCCACTTT. This sequence encodes CASNSTTGPNSPFHF.